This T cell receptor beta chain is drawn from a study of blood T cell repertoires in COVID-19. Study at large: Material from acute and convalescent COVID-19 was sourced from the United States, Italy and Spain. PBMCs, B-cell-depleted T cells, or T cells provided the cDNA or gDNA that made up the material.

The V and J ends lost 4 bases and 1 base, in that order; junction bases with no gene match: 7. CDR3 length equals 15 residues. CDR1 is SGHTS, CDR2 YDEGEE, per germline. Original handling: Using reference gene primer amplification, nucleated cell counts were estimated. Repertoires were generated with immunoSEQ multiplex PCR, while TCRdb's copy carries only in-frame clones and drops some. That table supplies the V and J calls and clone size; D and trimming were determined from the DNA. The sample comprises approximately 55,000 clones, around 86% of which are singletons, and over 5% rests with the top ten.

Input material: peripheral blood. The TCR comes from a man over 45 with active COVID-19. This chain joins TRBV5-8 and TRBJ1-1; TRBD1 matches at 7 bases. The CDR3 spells CASSTWDRANTEAFF. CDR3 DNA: TGTGCCAGCAGCACCTGGGACAGAGCGAACACTGAAGCTTTCTTT.